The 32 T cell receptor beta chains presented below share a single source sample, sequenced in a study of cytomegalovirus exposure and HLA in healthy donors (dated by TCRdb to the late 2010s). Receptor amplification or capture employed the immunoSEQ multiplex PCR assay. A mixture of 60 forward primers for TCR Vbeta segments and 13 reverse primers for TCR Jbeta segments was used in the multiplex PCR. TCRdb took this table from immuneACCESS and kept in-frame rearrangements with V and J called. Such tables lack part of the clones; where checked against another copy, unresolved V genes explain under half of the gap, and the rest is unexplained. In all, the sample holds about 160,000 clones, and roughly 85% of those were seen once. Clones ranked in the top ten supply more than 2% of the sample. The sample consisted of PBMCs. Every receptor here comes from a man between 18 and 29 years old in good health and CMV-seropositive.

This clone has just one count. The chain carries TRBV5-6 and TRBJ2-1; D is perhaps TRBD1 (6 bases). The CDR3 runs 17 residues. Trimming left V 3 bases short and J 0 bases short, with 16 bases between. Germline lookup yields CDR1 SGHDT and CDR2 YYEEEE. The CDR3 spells CASSSLSGGSSYNEQFF. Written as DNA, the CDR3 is TGTGCCAGCAGCTCCCTTAGTGGGGGCAGCTCCTACAATGAGCAGTTCTTC.

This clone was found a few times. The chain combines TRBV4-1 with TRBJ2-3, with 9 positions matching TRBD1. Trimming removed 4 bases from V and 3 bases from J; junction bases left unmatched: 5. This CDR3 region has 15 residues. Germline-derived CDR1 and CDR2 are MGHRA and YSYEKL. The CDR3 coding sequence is TGCGCCAGCAGCCGCCGGGACAGGGATACAGATACGCAGTATTTT. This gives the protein CASSRRDRDTDTQYF.

The CDR3 coding sequence is TGTGCCAGCAGCTTGGAGGGGGGGAATCAGCCCCAGCATTTT. It encodes CASSLEGGNQPQHF. The chain uses TRBV5-4 and TRBJ1-5, with D maybe TRBD1 (6 bases). The CDR3 runs 14 residues. Germline loops: CDR1 SGHNT, CDR2 YYREEE (reference sequence). Trimming took off 0 bases at V and 4 bases at J, with 8 bases between the two ends.

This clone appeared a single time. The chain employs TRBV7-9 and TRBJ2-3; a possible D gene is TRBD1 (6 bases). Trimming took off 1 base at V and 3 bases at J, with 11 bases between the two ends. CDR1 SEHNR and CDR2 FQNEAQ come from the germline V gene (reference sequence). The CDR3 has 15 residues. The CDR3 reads CASSLVQGVTDTQYF. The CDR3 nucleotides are TGTGCCAGCAGCTTAGTACAGGGTGTGACAGATACGCAGTATTTT.

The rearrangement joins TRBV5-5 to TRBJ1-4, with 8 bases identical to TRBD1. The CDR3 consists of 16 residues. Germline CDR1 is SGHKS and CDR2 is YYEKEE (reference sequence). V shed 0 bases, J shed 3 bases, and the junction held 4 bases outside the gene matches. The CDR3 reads CASSLARTGPNEKLFF. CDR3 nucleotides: TGTGCCAGCAGCTTGGCCCGGACAGGGCCTAATGAAAAACTGTTTTTT.

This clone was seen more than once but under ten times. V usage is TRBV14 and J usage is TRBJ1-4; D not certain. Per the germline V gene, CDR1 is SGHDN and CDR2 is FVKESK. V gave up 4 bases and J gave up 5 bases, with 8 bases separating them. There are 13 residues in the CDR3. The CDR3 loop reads CASSRDMNEKLFF. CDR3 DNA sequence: TGTGCCAGCAGCCGAGATATGAATGAAAAACTGTTTTTT.

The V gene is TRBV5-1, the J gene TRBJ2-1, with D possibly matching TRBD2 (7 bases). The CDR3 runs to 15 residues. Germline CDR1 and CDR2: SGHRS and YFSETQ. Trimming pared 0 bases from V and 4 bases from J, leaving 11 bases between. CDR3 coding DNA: TGCGCCAGCAGCTTGGCCGGGGGGCTGTACAATGAGCAGTTCTTC. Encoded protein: CASSLAGGLYNEQFF.

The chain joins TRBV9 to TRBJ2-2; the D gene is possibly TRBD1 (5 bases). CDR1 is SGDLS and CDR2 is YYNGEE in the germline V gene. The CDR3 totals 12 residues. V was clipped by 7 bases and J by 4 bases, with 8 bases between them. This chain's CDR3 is CASSRGTGELFF. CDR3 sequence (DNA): TGTGCCAGCTCTAGGGGCACCGGGGAGCTGTTTTTT.

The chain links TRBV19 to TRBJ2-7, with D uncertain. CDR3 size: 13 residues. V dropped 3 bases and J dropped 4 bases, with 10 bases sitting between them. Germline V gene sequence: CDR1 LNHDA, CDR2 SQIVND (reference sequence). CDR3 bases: TGTGCCAGTAGTATTGGCCAGGCTTACGAGCAGTACTTC. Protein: CASSIGQAYEQYF.

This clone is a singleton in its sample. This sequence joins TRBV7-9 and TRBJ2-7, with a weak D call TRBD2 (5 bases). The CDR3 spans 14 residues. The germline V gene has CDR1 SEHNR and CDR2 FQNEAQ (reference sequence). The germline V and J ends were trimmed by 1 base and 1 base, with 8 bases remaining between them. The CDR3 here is CASSLEAVSYEQYF. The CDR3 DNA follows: TGTGCCAGCAGCTTAGAAGCGGTTTCCTACGAGCAGTACTTC.

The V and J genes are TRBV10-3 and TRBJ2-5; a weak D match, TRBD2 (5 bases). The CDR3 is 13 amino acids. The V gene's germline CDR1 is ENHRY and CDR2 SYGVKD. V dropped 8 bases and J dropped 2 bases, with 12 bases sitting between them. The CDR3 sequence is CAIRDGEQETQYF. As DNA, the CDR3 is TGTGCCATCCGGGATGGGGAACAAGAGACCCAGTACTTC.

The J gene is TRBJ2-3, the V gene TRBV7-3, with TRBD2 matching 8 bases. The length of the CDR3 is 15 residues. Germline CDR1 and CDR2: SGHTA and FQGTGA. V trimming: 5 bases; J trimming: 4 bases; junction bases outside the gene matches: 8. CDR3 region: CASSPGGSGADTQYF. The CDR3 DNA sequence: TGTGCCAGCAGCCCGGGGGGGTCGGGGGCAGATACGCAGTATTTT.

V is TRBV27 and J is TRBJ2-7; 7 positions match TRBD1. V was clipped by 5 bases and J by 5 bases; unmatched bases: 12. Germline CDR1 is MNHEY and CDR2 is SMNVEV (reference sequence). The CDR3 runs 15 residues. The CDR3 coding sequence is TGTGCCAGCAGTCCTCCGGGACAGAAGAAACACGAGCAGTACTTC. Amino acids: CASSPPGQKKHEQYF.

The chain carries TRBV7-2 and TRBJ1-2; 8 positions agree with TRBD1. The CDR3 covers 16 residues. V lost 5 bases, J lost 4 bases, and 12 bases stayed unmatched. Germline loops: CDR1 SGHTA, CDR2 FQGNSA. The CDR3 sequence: CASSPGTGDRGYGYTF. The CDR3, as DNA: TGTGCCAGCAGCCCCGGGACAGGTGATCGCGGCTATGGCTACACCTTC.

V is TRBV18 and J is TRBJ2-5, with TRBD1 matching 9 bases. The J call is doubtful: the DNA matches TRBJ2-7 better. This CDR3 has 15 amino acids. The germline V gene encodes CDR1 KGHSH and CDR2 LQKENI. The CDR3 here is CASSSTGTGTYEQYF. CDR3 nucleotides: TGTGCCAGCTCAAGTACCGGGACAGGGACCTACGAGCAGTACTTC.

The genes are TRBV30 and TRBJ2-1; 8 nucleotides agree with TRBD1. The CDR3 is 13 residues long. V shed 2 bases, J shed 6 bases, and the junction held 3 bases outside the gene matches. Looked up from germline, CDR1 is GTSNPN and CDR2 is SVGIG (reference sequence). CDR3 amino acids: CAWSSGGFNEQFF. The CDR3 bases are TGTGCCTGGAGTTCAGGGGGCTTCAATGAGCAGTTCTTC.

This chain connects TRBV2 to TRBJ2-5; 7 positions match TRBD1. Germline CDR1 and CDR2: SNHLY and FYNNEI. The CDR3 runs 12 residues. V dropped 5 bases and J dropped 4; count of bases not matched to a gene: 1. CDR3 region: CASSWDRETQYF. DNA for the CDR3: TGTGCCAGCAGTTGGGACAGAGAGACCCAGTACTTC. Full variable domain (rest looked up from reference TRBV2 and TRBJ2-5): EPEVTQTPSHQVTQMGQEVILRCVPISNHLYFYWYRQILGQKVEFLVSFYNNEISEKSEIFDDQFSVERPDGSNFTLKIRSTKLEDSAMYFCASSWDRETQYFGPGTRLLVL.

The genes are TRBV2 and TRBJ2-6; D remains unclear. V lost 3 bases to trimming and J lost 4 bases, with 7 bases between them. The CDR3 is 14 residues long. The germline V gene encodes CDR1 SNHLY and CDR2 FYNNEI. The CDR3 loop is CASSESSGANVLTF. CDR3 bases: TGTGCCAGCAGTGAGAGTTCCGGGGCCAACGTCCTGACTTTC.

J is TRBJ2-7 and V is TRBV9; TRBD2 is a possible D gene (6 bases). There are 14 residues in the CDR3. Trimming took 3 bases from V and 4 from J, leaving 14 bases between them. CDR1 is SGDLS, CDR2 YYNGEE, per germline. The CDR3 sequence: CASSATTGDYEQYF. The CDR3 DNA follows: TGTGCCAGCAGCGCTACGACGGGAGATTACGAGCAGTACTTC.

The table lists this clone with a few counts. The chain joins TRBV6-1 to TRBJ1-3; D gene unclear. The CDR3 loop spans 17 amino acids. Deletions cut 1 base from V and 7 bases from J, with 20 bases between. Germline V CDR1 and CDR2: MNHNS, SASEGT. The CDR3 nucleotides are TGTGCCAGCAGTGAAGTCGGGTCGACTATCTGGCCGAACACCATATATTTT. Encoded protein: CASSEVGSTIWPNTIYF.

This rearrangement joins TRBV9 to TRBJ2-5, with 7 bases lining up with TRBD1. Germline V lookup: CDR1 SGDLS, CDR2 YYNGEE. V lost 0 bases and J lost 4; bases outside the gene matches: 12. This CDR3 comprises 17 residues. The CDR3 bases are TGTGCCAGCAGCGTAGCCGACAGGGTAAAAGAGATAGAGACCCAGTACTTC. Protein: CASSVADRVKEIETQYF.

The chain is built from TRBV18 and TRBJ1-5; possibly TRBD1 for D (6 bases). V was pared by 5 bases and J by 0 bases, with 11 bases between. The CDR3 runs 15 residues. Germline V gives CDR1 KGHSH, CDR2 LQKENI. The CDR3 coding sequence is TGTGCCAGCTCATCCACAGGGAATAGCAATCAGCCCCAGCATTTT. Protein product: CASSSTGNSNQPQHF.

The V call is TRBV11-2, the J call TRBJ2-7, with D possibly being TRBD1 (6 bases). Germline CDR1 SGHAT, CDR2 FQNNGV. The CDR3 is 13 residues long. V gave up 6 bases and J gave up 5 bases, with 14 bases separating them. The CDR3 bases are TGTGCCAGCAGGAGAACAGGGTCCCACGAGCAGTACTTC. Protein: CASRRTGSHEQYF. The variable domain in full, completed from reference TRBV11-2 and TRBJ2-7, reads EAGVAQSPRYKIIEKRQSVAFWCNPISGHATLYWYQQILGQGPKLLIQFQNNGVVDDSQLPKDRFSAERLKGVDSTLKIQPAKLEDSAVYLCASRRTGSHEQYFGPGTRLTVT.

Here the CDR3 reads CASGPAQGDYEQYF. The CDR3, as DNA: TGTGCTAGTGGCCCGGCACAGGGAGATTACGAGCAGTACTTC. The chain recombines TRBV12-5 with TRBJ2-7, with D perhaps TRBD1 (6 bases). The V gene's germline CDR1 is LGHNT and CDR2 FRNRAP. This CDR3 comprises 14 residues. The ends were cut back, 6 bases at V and 4 bases at J, with 16 bases in the middle.

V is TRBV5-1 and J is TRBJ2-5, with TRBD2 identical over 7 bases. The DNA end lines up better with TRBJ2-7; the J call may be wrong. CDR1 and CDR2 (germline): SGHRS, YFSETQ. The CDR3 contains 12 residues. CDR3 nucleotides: TGCGCCAGCAGCTTGGCGGGGGGCGAGCAGTACTTC. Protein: CASSLAGGEQYF.

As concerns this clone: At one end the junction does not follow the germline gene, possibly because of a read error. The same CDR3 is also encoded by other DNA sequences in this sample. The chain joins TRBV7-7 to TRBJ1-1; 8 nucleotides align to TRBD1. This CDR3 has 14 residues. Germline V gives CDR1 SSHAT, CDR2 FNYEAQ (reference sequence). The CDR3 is CASSNGQGGTEAFF. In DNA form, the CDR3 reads TGTGCTAGCAGCAATGGACAGGGCGGCACTGAGGCTTTCTTT. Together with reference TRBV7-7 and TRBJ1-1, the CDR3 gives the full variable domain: GAGVSQSPRYKVTKRGQDVTLRCDPISSHATLYWYQQALGQGPEFLTYFNYEAQPDKSGLPSDRFSAERPEGSISTLTIQRTEQRDSAMYRCASSNGQGGTEAFFGQGTRLTVV.

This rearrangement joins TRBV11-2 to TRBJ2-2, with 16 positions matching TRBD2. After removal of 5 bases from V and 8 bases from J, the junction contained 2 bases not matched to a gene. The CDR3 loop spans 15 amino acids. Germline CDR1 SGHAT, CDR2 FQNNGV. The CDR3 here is CASSGTSGGAGELFF. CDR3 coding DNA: TGTGCCAGCAGCGGGACTAGCGGGGGGGCTGGGGAGCTGTTTTTT.

In nucleotides, the CDR3 is TGTGCCAGCAGCCAGATGACAAAACCTTTTAACTATGGCTACACCTTC. Its protein product is CASSQMTKPFNYGYTF. The gene calls are TRBV7-8 and TRBJ1-2; D is uncertain. The V end lost 5 bases, the J end lost 1 base, and 17 bases lay between the germline ends. CDR3 length equals 16 residues. Per germline, CDR1 SGHVS and CDR2 FQNEAQ.

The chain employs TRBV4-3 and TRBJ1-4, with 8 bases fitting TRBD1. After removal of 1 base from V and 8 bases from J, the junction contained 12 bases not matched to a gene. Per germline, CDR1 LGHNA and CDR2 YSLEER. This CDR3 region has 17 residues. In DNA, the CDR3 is TGCGCCAGCAGCCAAGCAGAAATAGGACAGGGTGGCGAAAAACTGTTTTTT. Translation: CASSQAEIGQGGEKLFF.

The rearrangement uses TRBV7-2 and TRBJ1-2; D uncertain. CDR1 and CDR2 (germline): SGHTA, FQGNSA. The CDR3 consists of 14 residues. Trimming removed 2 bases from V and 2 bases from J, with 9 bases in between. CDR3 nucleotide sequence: TGTGCCAGCAGCTTATTTAGCCAAAACTATGGCTACACCTTC. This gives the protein CASSLFSQNYGYTF.

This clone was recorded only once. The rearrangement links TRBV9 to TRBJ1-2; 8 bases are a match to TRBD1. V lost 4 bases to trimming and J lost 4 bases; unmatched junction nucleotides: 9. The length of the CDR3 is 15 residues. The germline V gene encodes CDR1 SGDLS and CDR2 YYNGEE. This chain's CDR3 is CASSPGQGAGYGYTF. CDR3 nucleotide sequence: TGTGCCAGCAGCCCCGGGCAGGGGGCTGGCTATGGCTACACCTTC. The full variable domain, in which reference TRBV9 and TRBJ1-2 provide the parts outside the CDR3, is DSGVTQTPKHLITATGQRVTLRCSPRSGDLSVYWYQQSLDQGLQFLIQYYNGEERAKGNILERFSAQQFPDLHSELNLSSLELGDSALYFCASSPGQGAGYGYTFGSGTRLTVV.

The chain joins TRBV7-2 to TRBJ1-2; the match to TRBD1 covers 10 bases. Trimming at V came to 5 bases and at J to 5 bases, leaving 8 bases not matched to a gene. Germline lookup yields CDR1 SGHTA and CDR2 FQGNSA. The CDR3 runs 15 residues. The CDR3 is CASSLGTGARYGYTF. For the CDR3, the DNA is TGTGCCAGCAGCCTAGGGACAGGGGCAAGGTATGGCTACACCTTC. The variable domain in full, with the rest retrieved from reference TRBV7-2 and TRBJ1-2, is GAGVSQSPSNKVTEKGKDVELRCDPISGHTALYWYRQSLGQGLEFLIYFQGNSAPDKSGLPSDRFSAERTGGSVSTLTIQRTQQEDSAVYLCASSLGTGARYGYTFGSGTRLTVV.